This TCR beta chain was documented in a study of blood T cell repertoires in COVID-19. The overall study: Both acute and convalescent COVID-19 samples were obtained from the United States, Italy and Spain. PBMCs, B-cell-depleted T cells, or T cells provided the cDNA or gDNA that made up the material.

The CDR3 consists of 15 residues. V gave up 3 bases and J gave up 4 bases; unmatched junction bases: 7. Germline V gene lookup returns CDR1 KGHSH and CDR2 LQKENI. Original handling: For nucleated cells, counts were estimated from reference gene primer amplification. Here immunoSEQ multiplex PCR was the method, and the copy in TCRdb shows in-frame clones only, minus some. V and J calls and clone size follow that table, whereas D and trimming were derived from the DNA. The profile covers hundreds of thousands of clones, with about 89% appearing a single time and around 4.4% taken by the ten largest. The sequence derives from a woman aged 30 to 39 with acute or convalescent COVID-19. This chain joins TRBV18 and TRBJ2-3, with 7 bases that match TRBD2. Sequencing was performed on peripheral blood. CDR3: CASSPGQRGADTQYF. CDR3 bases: TGTGCCAGCTCACCCGGCCAGCGGGGTGCAGATACGCAGTATTTT.